The 5 T cell receptor beta chains reported below all come from one sample, sequenced in a study of CD8+ T cells in alopecia areata. Extraction of RNA preceded its reverse transcription into cDNA, which served as the sequencing template. Clones were read by immunoSEQ multiplex PCR, and TCRdb kept only the in-frame ones, dropping some. This table holds 200,000 or so clones, 57% found once. The sample was CD4+ T cells sorted from blood, taken at week 0. These receptors came from a human donor with alopecia areata.

This clone was observed a handful of times. V and J are TRBV11-2 and TRBJ2-7; perhaps TRBD2 as D (6 bases). The CDR3 sequence is 16 residues long. Germline-derived CDR1 and CDR2 are SGHAT and FQNNGV. V shed 5 bases and J shed 2 bases, with 19 bases lying between them. The CDR3 nucleotides are TGTGCCAGCAGCGGAGGGGCGGGGATGCGTACCTACGAGCAGTACTTC. Encoded protein: CASSGGAGMRTYEQYF.

The chain carries TRBV5-1 and TRBJ2-5; D is unresolved. The germline V and J ends were trimmed by 0 bases and 2 bases, with 8 bases remaining between them. CDR3 length: 14 amino acids. From germline, CDR1 is SGHRS and CDR2 YFSETQ. CDR3 sequence (DNA): TGCGCCAGCAGCTTGGGGCGAGAACAAGAGACCCAGTACTTC. Residues: CASSLGREQETQYF.

The chain links TRBV29-1 to TRBJ2-7, with 8 bases fitting TRBD1. Germline V lookup: CDR1 SQVTM, CDR2 ANQGSEA. This CDR3 spans 14 amino acids. After removal of 2 bases from V and 3 bases from J, the junction contained 6 bases not matched to a gene. The CDR3 spells CSVENGQGRYEQYF. The CDR3 nucleotides read TGCAGCGTTGAAAACGGACAGGGTCGCTACGAGCAGTACTTC.

V usage is TRBV30 and J usage is TRBJ2-1; D might be TRBD1 (6 bases). V was pared by 5 bases and J by 1 base, with 12 bases between. This CDR3 contains 14 residues. Per germline, CDR1 GTSNPN and CDR2 SVGIG (reference sequence). CDR3 region: CAWGSGESYNEQFF. CDR3 DNA sequence: TGTGCCTGGGGCTCAGGGGAATCCTACAATGAGCAGTTCTTC.

The genes are TRBV2 and TRBJ1-6; possibly TRBD1 for D (5 bases). This CDR3 comprises 15 residues. CDR1 is SNHLY and CDR2 is FYNNEI in the germline V gene. V lost 1 base to trimming and J lost 4 bases, with 8 bases between them. Here the CDR3 DNA reads TGTGCCAGCAGTGAAGAGAGACAGTATAATTCACCCCTCCACTTT. This gives the protein CASSEERQYNSPLHF.